This T cell receptor beta chain derives from a study of shared clonotypes between healthy human individuals. Germline-derived CDR1 and CDR2 are LNHDA and SQIVND (reference sequence). Trimming pared 7 bases from V and 6 bases from J, leaving 12 bases between. CDR3 length equals 13 residues. Using immunoSEQ multiplex PCR, the repertoire was profiled, and TCRdb retains in-frame clones only, with some absent. This repertoire shows millions of clones, approximately 94% found once; its top ten account for 1% to 1.3%. Terminally differentiated effector memory CD45RA+ cells were excluded by CCR7 positive selection of CD45RO-negative cells.

The V call is TRBV19, the J call TRBJ1-4; tentatively, D is TRBD1 (6 bases). This TCR came from a man between 18 and 29 years old in good health. What was sequenced was naive CD8+ T cells sorted from blood. CDR3 residues: CASTRAGDEKLFF. The CDR3 DNA follows: TGTGCCAGTACCCGGGCAGGGGATGAAAAACTGTTTTTT.